This T cell receptor beta chain comes out of a study of shared clonotypes between healthy human individuals. Across the study: A donor's plate count was three for CD4 naive and three for CD4 memory; CD8 naive had two and CD8 memory one.

J was trimmed by 5 bases and V by 5 bases; bases with no gene match: 8. This CDR3 comprises 15 residues. Germline CDR1 reads SEHNR; CDR2 reads FQNEAQ (reference sequence). Authors' analysis steps: With immunoSEQ giving junction-only sequences and no quality scores, filtering differed. The assay was immunoSEQ multiplex PCR, and TCRdb's table has in-frame clones only and misses some. That table is the source of V, J and clone size, and D and trimming were worked out from the DNA. The sample yields over a million clones, around 97% seen once. This clone was detected only once. Its target is not known. Study-wide points: Represented diversity (both genetic and exposure-history) was limited by the small number of donors. It was observed that roughly 5.4% of naive CD4 clonotypes were shared across a handful of donors.

The chain uses TRBV7-9 and TRBJ2-5; 10 bases agree with TRBD1. Sequenced input: naive CD4+ T cells sorted from blood. As to subset: CD45RA+ positively selected. The sequence was collected from a man in his thirties or forties in good health. CDR3 residues: CASSPGTGADETQYF. CDR3 nucleotide sequence: TGTGCCAGCAGCCCAGGGACAGGGGCTGACGAGACCCAGTACTTC.